This T cell receptor beta chain comes out of a study of T cells in Graves' hyperthyroidism and ophthalmopathy. Study information: The blood sample was taken at first diagnosis, before treatment began.

The investigators amplified TCR beta CDR3 regions from RNA transcripts. The HTBI primer set drove a first-round RT-PCR of the TCR CDR3. TCRdb recomputed calls from the multiplex PCR reads with MiXCR, one row per CDR3 protein. Among around 270,000 distinct CDR3 sequences listed, roughly a fifth were seen once. Sequenced material: blood. This sequence was found in a middle-aged man with Graves' ophthalmopathy.

DNA of the CDR3: TGCGCCAGCAGCCAAGGGACTCGCGGGAGCTACAATGAGCAGTTCTTC. Its translation: CASSQGTRGSYNEQFF. The V gene is TRBV4-1, the J gene TRBJ2-1, with TRBD2 identical over 7 bases. The CDR3 sequence is 16 residues long. With 1 base clipped from V and 3 bases from J, the junction kept 6 bases outside the gene matches. From germline, CDR1 is MGHRA and CDR2 YSYEKL.